This T cell receptor beta chain was found in a study of CD8 T cells in Susac syndrome. The study's findings and limits: The study recognized that the number of individuals in its TCR sequencing and HLA analysis was relatively small.

V lost 7 bases and J 4 bases, leaving 19 bases between the germline ends. Germline V CDR1 and CDR2: MDHEN, SYDVKM. The CDR3 loop spans 15 amino acids. The authors reverse transcribed about 0.5 to 1 ug RNA with random hexamers. Amplification of TCR beta CDR3 by immunoSEQ multiplex PCR spanned 54 Vbeta and 13 Jbeta. TCRdb redid the calling of the immunoSEQ multiplex PCR reads with MiXCR, one entry per CDR3 protein. The table includes about 150,000 distinct CDR3 sequences, roughly 94% detected once. Details on this clonotype: Its specificity is not known.

Relapsing-remitting disease, either stable or active, was present in the multiple sclerosis controls, who were treatment-naive patients. Negative isolation yielded the CD8+ and CD4+ T cells, while FACS enriched the TEMRA cells. The sample comprised CD8+ T cells from PBMCs. This clonotype originated in a human donor with multiple sclerosis. The J gene is TRBJ1-2, the V gene TRBV28; D possibly corresponds to TRBD1 (5 bases). The CDR3 DNA sequence: TGTGCCAGCATCGCGACCCCTGGACAAATCTATGGCTACACCTTC. It translates to CASIATPGQIYGYTF.